The T cell receptor beta chain under discussion was sequenced for a study of T-cell memory formation after mild COVID-19. Study context: In these data, TCR clusters were largely donor specific. The study's findings and limits: The finding that pre-infection memory included some responding clones suggested that cross-reactive memory joined.

This CDR3 comprises 13 residues. V was trimmed by 5 bases and J by 9 bases, leaving 17 bases between them. CDR1 is DFQATT and CDR2 is SNEGSKA in the germline V gene (reference sequence). A note on this clonotype: The antigen is undetermined.

The TCR alpha and TCR beta cDNA libraries, bearing sample barcodes and UMIs, were generated by 5'RACE using constant-segment primers. MiXCR was run by TCRdb on the 5' RACE reads, yielding one entry per CDR3 protein. Among approximately 88,000 distinct CDR3 sequences, 20% to 30% were seen once, and the ten largest hold under 55%. Source material: PBMCs or a T cell subset sorted from them (not recorded which). The sequence was collected from a man younger than 35 who had mild COVID-19 (a few samples of this study predate the infection). Cell type and time point are not known. The chain recombines TRBV20-1 with TRBJ2-1; D is possibly TRBD2 (7 bases). This CDR3 is CSALPLGGPEQFF. The CDR3 DNA reads TGCAGTGCTCTGCCGCTGGGGGGGCCTGAGCAGTTCTTC.